Listed below are T cell receptor beta chains from one sample, sequenced in a study of blood T cells in healthy people across ages. TCRdb used MiXCR to reprocess the 5' RACE reads, holding one entry per CDR3 protein. The profile shows 550,000 to 650,000 distinct CDR3 sequences, approximately 26% of them singletons. These data also featured in a second study, about T cells of mothers and their children.

The sequenced material came from blood. These receptors were collected from a boy between 2 and 10 years old in good health. The CDR3 runs from the conserved cysteine through the conserved F or W. D genes are given only for firm matches. Clone sizes are given selectively: once, few, many, or a class where the clone is expanded.

clone size	D gene	V gene	J gene	CDR3 protein	CDR3 DNA
once	NA	TRBV19	TRBJ2-4	CASSIEQGNIQYF	TGTGCCAGTAGTATTGAGCAGGGAAACATTCAGTACTTC
few	TRBD1	TRBV6-6	TRBJ1-2	CASSYSGTGLIYGYTF	TGTGCCAGCAGTTACTCAGGGACAGGGTTGATTTATGGCTACACCTTC
few	NA	TRBV12-3/TRBV12-4	TRBJ2-1	CASSPLSGSSYNEQFF	TGTGCCAGCAGTCCCCTAAGCGGCAGCTCCTACAATGAGCAGTTCTTC
many	NA	TRBV5-1	TRBJ1-2	CASSRTGLNYGYTF	TGCGCCAGCAGCCGGACCGGGCTTAACTATGGCTACACCTTC
NA	NA	TRBV6-1	TRBJ1-3	CASSETRADSGNTIYF	TGTGCCAGCAGTGAGACGAGGGCCGACTCTGGAAACACCATATATTTT
NA	NA	TRBV27	TRBJ2-1	CASSSLSTEQFF	TGTGCCAGCAGTTCCTTAAGTACTGAGCAGTTCTTC
few	TRBD1	TRBV20-1	TRBJ1-2	CSAAQGEYGYTF	TGCAGTGCTGCACAGGGGGAATATGGCTACACCTTC
few	NA	TRBV16	TRBJ1-4	CASSPTVWPDEKLFF	TGTGCCAGCAGCCCGACGGTGTGGCCGGATGAAAAACTGTTTTTT
few	NA	TRBV6-2/TRBV6-3	TRBJ2-7	CASISPQLIYEQYF	TGTGCCAGCATATCCCCACAGTTAATCTACGAGCAGTACTTC
few	TRBD1	TRBV20-1	TRBJ2-7	CSASAQGAPQYEQYF	TGCAGTGCTAGTGCCCAGGGGGCCCCACAATACGAGCAGTACTTC
few	NA	TRBV5-1	TRBJ2-5	CASSWDHGETQYF	TGCGCCAGCAGCTGGGATCATGGAGAGACCCAGTACTTC
few	TRBD2	TRBV4-1	TRBJ2-7	CASSQVSGGYYEQYF	TGCGCCAGCAGCCAAGTTAGCGGGGGGTACTACGAGCAGTACTTC
many	NA	TRBV11-2	TRBJ2-1	CASSSGPANEQFF	TGTGCCAGCAGCTCAGGGCCGGCCAATGAGCAGTTCTTC
few	NA	TRBV7-8	TRBJ2-7	CASSLEGPQTSYEQYF	TGTGCCAGCAGCTTAGAGGGACCTCAGACCTCCTACGAGCAGTACTTC